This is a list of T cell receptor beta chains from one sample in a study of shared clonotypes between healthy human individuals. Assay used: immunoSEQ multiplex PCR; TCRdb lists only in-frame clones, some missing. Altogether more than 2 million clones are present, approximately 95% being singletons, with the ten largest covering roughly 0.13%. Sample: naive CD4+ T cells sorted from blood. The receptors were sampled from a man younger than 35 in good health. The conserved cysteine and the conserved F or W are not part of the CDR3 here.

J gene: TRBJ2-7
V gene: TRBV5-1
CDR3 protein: ASSLDIGGPYEQY

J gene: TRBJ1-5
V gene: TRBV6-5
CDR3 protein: ASSPRRNQPQH

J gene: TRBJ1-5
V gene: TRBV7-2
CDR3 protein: ASSLAGLPQH

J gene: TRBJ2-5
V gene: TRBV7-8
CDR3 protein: ASTGTSKETQY

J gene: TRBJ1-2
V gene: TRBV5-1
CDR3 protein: ASSLSGSYGYT

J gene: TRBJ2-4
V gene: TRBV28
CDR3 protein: ASSLGVAKNIQY

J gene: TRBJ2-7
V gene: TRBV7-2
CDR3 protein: ASRVTADIRYEQY

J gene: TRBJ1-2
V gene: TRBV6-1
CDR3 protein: ASSGSYT

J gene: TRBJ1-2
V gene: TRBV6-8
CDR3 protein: ASLVGPALIYGYT

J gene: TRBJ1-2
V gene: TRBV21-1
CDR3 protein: ASSKGTAYCGYT

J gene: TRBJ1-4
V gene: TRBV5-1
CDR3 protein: ASSLGVFGEKLF

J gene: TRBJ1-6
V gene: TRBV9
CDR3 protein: ASSAQGGNSPLH

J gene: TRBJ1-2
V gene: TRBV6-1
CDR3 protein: ASRAGDSYGYT

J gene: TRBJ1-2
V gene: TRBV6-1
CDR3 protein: ASSEQSRYGYT

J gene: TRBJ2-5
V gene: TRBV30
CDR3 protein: AWSVRHQETQY

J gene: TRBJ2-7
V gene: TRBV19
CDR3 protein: ASGSTRSYEQY

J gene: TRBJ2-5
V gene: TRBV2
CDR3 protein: ASRSGRQETQY

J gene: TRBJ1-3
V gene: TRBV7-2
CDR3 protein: ASSLGGLAFFGNTIY

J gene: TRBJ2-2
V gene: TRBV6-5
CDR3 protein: ASSWGRGSPGELF

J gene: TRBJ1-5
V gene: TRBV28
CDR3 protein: ASSLSPQGNQPQH

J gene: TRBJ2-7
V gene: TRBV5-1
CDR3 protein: ASSIAGSYEQY

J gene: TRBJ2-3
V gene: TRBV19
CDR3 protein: ASSLDRDYADTQY

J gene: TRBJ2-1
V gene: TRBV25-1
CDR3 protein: ASSDWGATSGRMDEQF

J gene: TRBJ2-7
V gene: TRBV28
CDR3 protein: ASSPAPPGTGGEQY

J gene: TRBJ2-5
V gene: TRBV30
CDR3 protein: AWSVRIAEGTQY

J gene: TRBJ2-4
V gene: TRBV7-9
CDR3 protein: ASSLLGSSQGIQY

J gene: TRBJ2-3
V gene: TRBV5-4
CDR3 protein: ASSVSDTQY

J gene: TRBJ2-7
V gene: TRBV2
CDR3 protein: ASSGVLSEQY

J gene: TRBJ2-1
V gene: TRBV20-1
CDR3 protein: SARRDEQF

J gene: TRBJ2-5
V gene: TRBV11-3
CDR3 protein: ASSLGTQETQY

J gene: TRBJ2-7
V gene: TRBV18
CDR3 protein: ASSPRTGAEQY

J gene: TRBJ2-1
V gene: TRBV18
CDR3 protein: ASSPQSGLTPSEQF

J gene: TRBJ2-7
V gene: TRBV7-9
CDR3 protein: ASSSRSGEQY

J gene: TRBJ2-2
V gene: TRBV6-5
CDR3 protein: ASSVAGANTGELF

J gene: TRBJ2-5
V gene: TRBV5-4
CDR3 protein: ASSLGGLAGVQETQY

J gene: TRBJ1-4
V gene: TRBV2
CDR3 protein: ASSENGGANEKLF

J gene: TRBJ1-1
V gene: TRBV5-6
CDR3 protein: ASSLLTRQMAEAF

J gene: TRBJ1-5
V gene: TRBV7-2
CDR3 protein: ASSLGGAGDQPQH

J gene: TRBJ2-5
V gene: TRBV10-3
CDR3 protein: AISEAGVPETQY

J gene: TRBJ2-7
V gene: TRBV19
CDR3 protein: ASSDRTYEQY

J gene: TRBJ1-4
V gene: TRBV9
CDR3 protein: ASSAGRDEVEKLF

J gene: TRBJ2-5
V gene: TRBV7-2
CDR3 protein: ASSSRTSGSIETQY

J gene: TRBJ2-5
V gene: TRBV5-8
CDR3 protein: ASSFPDRAETQY

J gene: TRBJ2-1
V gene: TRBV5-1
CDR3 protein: ASSRIAGDYNEQF

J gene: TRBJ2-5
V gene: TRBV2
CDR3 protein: ASSRDVGETQY

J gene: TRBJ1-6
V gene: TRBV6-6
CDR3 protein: ASRAAEGAPLH

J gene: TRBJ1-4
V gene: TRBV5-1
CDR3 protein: ASSLLDGFNEKLF

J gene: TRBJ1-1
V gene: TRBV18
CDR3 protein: ASSPYGTGGENTEAF

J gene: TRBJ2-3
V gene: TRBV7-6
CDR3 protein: ASSTGRNTDTQY

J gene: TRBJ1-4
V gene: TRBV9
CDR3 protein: ASSSGQGATNEKLF

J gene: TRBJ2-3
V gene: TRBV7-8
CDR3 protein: ASSLTAVALTDTQY

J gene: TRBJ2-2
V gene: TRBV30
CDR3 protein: AWSPPDSAGELF

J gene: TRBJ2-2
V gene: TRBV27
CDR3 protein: ASSQRGELF

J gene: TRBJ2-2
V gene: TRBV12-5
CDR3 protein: ASGLELTGELF

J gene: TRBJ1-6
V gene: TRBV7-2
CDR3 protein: ASSLLQEINSPLH

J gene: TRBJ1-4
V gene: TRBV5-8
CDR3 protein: ASSKIEQQGVNNEKLF

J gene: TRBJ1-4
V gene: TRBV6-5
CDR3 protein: ASSRGQGPNQKLF

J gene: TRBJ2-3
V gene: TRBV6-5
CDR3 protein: ASSYSTSSVLDTQY

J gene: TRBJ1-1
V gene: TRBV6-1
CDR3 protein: ASLGRSNTEAF

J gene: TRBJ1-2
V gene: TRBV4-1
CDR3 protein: ASSQDLGPMVGGYT